The 3 T cell receptor beta chains presented below share a single source sample, sequenced in a study of shared clonotypes between healthy human individuals. Repertoires were generated with immunoSEQ multiplex PCR, while TCRdb's copy carries only in-frame clones and drops some. The table includes 450,000 or so clones, roughly three quarters detected once. The material sequenced was PBMCs. These receptors were taken from a woman aged 40 to 55 in good health. Some clones in this sample may be carry-over from other donors' samples.

There are a few counts of this clone. The V and J genes are TRBV28 and TRBJ2-1; the D is unclear. CDR1 is MDHEN and CDR2 is SYDVKM in the germline V gene. V gave up 11 bases and J gave up 7 bases, with 21 bases separating them. This CDR3 region has 14 residues. The CDR3 DNA is TGTGCCTCGGACGGTGGAACCGGAGTTAATGAGCAGTTCTTC. Protein: CASDGGTGVNEQFF.

The gene calls are TRBV19 and TRBJ1-1, with D perhaps TRBD1 (6 bases). V was trimmed by 5 bases and J by 0 bases, leaving 13 bases between them. The CDR3 totals 15 residues. The germline CDR1 and CDR2 sequences are LNHDA and SQIVND (reference sequence). The CDR3 DNA follows: TGTGCCAGTAGTGAGGGGGGATGGGTGAACACTGAAGCTTTCTTT. Encoded protein: CASSEGGWVNTEAFF. Filled out from reference TRBV19 and TRBJ1-1, the complete variable domain reads DGGITQSPKYLFRKEGQNVTLSCEQNLNHDAMYWYRQDPGQGLRLIYYSQIVNDFQKGDIAEGYSVSREKKESFPLTVTSAQKNPTAFYLCASSEGGWVNTEAFFGQGTRLTVV.

This sequence joins TRBV9 and TRBJ2-2, with D hard to call. Trimming stripped 0 bases from V and 9 bases from J, with 12 bases between. The germline V gene encodes CDR1 SGDLS and CDR2 YYNGEE. This CDR3 is 14 amino acids long. The CDR3 coding sequence is TGTGCCAGCAGCGTAGGCATGGGTTCCCGGGAGCTGTTTTTT. As protein: CASSVGMGSRELFF.